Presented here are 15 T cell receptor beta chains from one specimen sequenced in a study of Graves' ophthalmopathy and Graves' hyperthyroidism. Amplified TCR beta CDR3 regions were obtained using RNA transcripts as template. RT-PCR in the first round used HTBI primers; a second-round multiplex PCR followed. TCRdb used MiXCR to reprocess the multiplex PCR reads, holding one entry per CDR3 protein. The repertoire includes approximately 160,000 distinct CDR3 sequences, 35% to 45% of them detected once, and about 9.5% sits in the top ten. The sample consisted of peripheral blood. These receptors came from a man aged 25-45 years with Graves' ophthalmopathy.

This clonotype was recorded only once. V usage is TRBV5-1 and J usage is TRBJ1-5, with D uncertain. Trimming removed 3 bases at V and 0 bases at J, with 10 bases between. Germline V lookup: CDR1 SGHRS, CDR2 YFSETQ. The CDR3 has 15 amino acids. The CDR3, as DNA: TGCGCCAGCAGCTCTGGACTGGATAGCAATCAGCCCCAGCATTTT. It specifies CASSSGLDSNQPQHF.

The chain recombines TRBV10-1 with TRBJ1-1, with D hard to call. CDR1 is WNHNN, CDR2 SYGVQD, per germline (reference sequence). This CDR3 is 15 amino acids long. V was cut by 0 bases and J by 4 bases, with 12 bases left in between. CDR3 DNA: TGCGCCAGCAGTGAGTCTCAAGGGTTGAGCACTGAAGCTTTCTTT. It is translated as CASSESQGLSTEAFF.

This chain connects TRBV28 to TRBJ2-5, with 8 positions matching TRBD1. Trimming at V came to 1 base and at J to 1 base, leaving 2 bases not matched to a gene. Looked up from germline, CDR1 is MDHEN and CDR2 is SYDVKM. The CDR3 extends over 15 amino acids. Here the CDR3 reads CASSLSTGGQETQYF. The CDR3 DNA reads TGTGCCAGCAGTTTATCCACAGGGGGCCAAGAGACCCAGTACTTC.

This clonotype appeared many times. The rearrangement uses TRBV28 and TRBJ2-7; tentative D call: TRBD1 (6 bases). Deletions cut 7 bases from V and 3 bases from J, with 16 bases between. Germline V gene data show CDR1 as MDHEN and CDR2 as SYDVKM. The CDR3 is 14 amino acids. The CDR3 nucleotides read TGTGCCAGCACCCCCGTCGGACAGTTCTACGAGCAGTACTTC. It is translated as CASTPVGQFYEQYF. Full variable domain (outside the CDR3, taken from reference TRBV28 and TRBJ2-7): DVKVTQSSRYLVKRTGEKVFLECVQDMDHENMFWYRQDPGLGLRLIYFSYDVKMKEKGDIPEGYSVSREKKERFSLILESASTNQTSMYLCASTPVGQFYEQYFGPGTRLTVT.

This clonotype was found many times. The DNA for the CDR3 is TGTGCCAGCAGCTTAGCGGGGACACCGATAAACGCTAACTATGGCTACACCTTC. The encoded protein is CASSLAGTPINANYGYTF. The chain links TRBV7-2 to TRBJ1-2; weak D call: TRBD1 (6 bases). The CDR3 sequence is 18 residues long. V shed 0 bases and J shed 0 bases, with 17 bases lying between them. Germline CDR1 reads SGHTA; CDR2 reads FQGNSA.

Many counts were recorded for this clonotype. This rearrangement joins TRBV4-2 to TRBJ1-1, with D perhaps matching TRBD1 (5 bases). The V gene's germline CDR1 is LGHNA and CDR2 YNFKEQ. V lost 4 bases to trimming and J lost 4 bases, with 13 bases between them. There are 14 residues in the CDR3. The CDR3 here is CASSPDRGGTEAFF. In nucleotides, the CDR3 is TGTGCCAGCAGCCCCGACCGGGGGGGCACTGAAGCTTTCTTT.

The CDR3 loop is CASSQCSQETQYF. CDR3 DNA: TGCGCCAGCAGCCAATGTTCTCAAGAGACCCAGTACTTC. The V call is TRBV5-1, the J call TRBJ2-5; D ambiguous. The ends were cut back, 4 bases at V and 2 bases at J, with 9 bases in the middle. The CDR3 sequence is 13 residues long. The germline CDR1 and CDR2 sequences are SGHRS and YFSETQ.

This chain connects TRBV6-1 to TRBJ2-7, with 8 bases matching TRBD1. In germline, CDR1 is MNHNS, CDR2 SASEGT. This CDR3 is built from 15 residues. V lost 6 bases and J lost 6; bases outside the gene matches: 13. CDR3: CASSTLGQGQGEQYF. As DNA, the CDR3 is TGTGCCAGCAGCACCCTTGGACAGGGTCAAGGCGAGCAGTACTTC.

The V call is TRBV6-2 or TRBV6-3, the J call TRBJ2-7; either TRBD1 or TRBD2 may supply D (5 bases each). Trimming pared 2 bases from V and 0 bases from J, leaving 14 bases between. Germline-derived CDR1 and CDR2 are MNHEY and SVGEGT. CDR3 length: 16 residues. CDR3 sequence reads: CASSYGLREDSYEQYF. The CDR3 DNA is TGTGCCAGCAGTTACGGACTCAGGGAAGACTCCTACGAGCAGTACTTC.

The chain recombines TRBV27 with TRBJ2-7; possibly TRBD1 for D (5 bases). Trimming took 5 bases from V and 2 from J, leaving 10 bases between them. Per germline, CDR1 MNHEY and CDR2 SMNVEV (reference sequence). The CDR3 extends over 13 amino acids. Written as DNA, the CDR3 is TGTGCCAGCAGTCAGACAGAAGCCTACGAGCAGTACTTC. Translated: CASSQTEAYEQYF.

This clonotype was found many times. For the CDR3, the DNA is TGTGCCACCGGACTAGCGGAAGACTACGAGCAGTACTTC. This gives the protein CATGLAEDYEQYF. The chain carries TRBV28 and TRBJ2-7; 10 bases agree with TRBD2. Germline values: CDR1 MDHEN, CDR2 SYDVKM. The CDR3 is made up of 13 amino acids. V trimming: 10 bases; J trimming: 3 bases; junction bases outside the gene matches: 6.

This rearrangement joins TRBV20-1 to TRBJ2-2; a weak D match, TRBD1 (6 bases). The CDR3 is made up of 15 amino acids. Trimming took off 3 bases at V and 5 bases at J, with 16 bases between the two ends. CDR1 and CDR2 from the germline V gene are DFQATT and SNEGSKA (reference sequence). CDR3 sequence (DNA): TGCAGTGCTAGGGGGGCAGGAAGAGGGACCGGGGAGCTGTTTTTT. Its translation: CSARGAGRGTGELFF.

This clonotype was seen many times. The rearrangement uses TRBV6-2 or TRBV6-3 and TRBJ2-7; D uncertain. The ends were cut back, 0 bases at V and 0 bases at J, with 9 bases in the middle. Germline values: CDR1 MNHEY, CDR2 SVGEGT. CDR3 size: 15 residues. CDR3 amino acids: CASSYSREISYEQYF. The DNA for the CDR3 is TGTGCCAGCAGTTACTCAAGAGAGATCTCCTACGAGCAGTACTTC.

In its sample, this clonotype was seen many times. CDR3 protein: CASSQDGASGRGNIQYF. The CDR3 DNA is TGCGCCAGCAGCCAAGATGGGGCTAGCGGGAGGGGGAACATTCAGTACTTC. The V and J genes are TRBV4-3 and TRBJ2-4; 12 bases match TRBD2. The CDR3 covers 17 residues. The junction had 7 bases not matched to a gene; V was cut back by 0 bases and J by 7 bases. The germline V gene encodes CDR1 LGHNA and CDR2 YSLEER.

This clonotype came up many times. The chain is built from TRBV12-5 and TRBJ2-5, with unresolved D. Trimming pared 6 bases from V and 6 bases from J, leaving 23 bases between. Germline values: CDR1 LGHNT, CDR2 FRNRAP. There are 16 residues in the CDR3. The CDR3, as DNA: TGTGCTAGTGGCCCTTATCCGGGCCTCCCGATCAAGACCCAGTACTTC. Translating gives CASGPYPGLPIKTQYF.